Described below is a single T cell receptor (beta chain) sequence and its context. The source of the sample is a study of blood T cell repertoires in COVID-19. Looking at the study overall: COVID-19 samples collected from the United States, Italy and Spain covered acute and convalescent phases. Sources were T cells, B-cell-depleted T cells, or PBMCs; the material itself was cDNA or gDNA.

Clones were sequenced by immunoSEQ multiplex PCR, and TCRdb holds only the in-frame ones, with some missing. Found here are around 71,000 clones, 75% to 85% of them singletons; the top ten hold about 6.9%. Patients at the Seattle site were enrolled during active infection and followed longitudinally. Sequences were obtained from peripheral blood. The TCR comes from a man younger than 40 with COVID-19, enrolled during active disease.

CDR3: CASSQGTSGRNFSYEQYF. The CDR3 nucleotides read TGTGCCAGCAGCCAAGGGACTAGCGGGAGGAATTTTTCCTACGAGCAGTACTTC. The chain is built from TRBV3-1 (or the pseudogene TRBV3-2) and TRBJ2-7, with 14 bases identical to TRBD2. The CDR3 has 18 amino acids. V trimming: 1 base; J trimming: 1 base; junction bases outside the gene matches: 6. CDR1 LGHDT and CDR2 YNNKEL come from the germline V gene (reference sequence).